Below, 16 T cell receptor beta chains from the same sample are listed, as sequenced in a study of regulatory T cells in long-lasting Graves disease. Documented time point: newly diagnosed GD, antithyroid drugs for less than 3 months. PBMC RNA served as the TCR library source. The authors built TCR beta libraries using iRepertoire HTBI primers and Arm-PCR of CDR3 regions. One entry per CDR3 protein results from TCRdb running MiXCR on the multiplex PCR reads. Of about 210,000 distinct CDR3 sequences in the sample, roughly a fifth were seen once. These data are also associated with another study on T cells in Graves' hyperthyroidism and ophthalmopathy.

The sample consisted of peripheral blood mononuclear cells (PBMCs), taken at new diagnosis, from a patient treated with antithyroid drugs. These receptors were taken from a woman aged 25 to 39 with Graves disease.

This clonotype was seen at least ten times. CDR3 sequence reads: CASSRTGGAGNTEAFF. CDR3 nucleotide sequence: TGTGCCAGCAGTCGGACAGGGGGCGCCGGGAACACTGAAGCTTTCTTT. The chain has TRBV6-1 and TRBJ1-1; 11 bases match TRBD1. CDR1 MNHNS and CDR2 SASEGT come from the germline V gene. The CDR3 sequence is 16 residues long. V lost 5 bases to trimming and J lost 1 base; unmatched junction nucleotides: 6.

This rearrangement joins TRBV12-3 or TRBV12-4 to TRBJ2-3; D may be TRBD2 (6 bases). The ends were cut back, 4 bases at V and 4 bases at J, with 15 bases in the middle. The CDR3 spans 15 residues. The CDR3 spells CASSSSGGIADTQYF. The CDR3 nucleotides are TGTGCCAGCAGTTCGTCTGGAGGGATAGCAGATACGCAGTATTTT.

The rearrangement uses TRBV7-9 and TRBJ2-7, with D perhaps matching TRBD1 (5 bases). The ends were cut back, 5 bases at V and 0 bases at J, with 14 bases in the middle. This CDR3 spans 15 amino acids. Germline CDR1 and CDR2: SEHNR and FQNEAQ (reference sequence). CDR3 region: CASSPTAWSSYEQYF. The CDR3 region has the DNA TGTGCCAGCAGCCCGACAGCTTGGAGCTCCTACGAGCAGTACTTC.

A word on this clonotype: As the CDR3 is not closed by the conserved phenylalanine or tryptophan, this likely results from a read error. V and J are TRBV30 and TRBJ2-7; D possibly corresponds to TRBD1 (6 bases). Germline assignment: CDR1 GTSNPN and CDR2 SVGIG (reference sequence). Trimming removed 1 base at V and 3 bases at J, with 16 bases between. This CDR3 has 15 residues. In nucleotides, the CDR3 is TGTGCCTGGAGTGGTTTACAGGGCGCCCGCTACGAGCAGTACCTC. Translating it yields CAWSGLQGARYEQYL.

This clonotype was seen ten or more times. CDR3 loop: CASTSGRARPTDTQYF. DNA for the CDR3: TGTGCCAGTACTAGCGGGAGGGCCAGGCCCACAGATACGCAGTATTTT. The chain has TRBV6-2 or TRBV6-3 and TRBJ2-3; 13 bases map to TRBD2. Germline CDR1 reads MNHEY; CDR2 reads SVGEGT. The CDR3 totals 16 residues. Trimming removed 9 bases from V and 2 bases from J; junction bases left unmatched: 8.

Here the CDR3 DNA reads TGTGCCTGGAGTGACCCGAACAGGGGCAGCTATGGCTACACCTTC. Translated: CAWSDPNRGSYGYTF. V gene TRBV30 combines with J gene TRBJ1-2, with 7 positions matching TRBD1. The CDR3 has 15 residues. Germline V lookup: CDR1 GTSNPN, CDR2 SVGIG (reference sequence). With 1 base clipped from V and 4 bases from J, the junction kept 9 bases outside the gene matches.

This clonotype was detected ten times or more. V and J are TRBV9 and TRBJ2-3; 11 nucleotides align to TRBD2. V dropped 1 base and J dropped 10; count of bases not matched to a gene: 8. Germline V gene data show CDR1 as SGDLS and CDR2 as YYNGEE. CDR3 size: 15 residues. The CDR3 protein is CASSVSSGGTGSQYF. The CDR3 DNA reads as TGTGCCAGCAGCGTATCTAGCGGGGGGACCGGATCGCAGTATTTT.

This clonotype was recorded many times. The V gene is TRBV3-1, the J gene TRBJ1-5; 7 nucleotides align to TRBD1. CDR3 size: 15 residues. V lost 4 bases, J lost 4 bases, and 7 bases stayed unmatched. Germline V gives CDR1 LGHDT, CDR2 YNNKEL (reference sequence). CDR3 sequence: CASSRTGGGNQPQHF. The CDR3 nucleotides are TGTGCCAGCAGCCGGACAGGTGGGGGGAATCAGCCCCAGCATTTT. The whole variable domain, filled in from reference TRBV3-1 and TRBJ1-5, reads DTAVSQTPKYLVTQMGNDKSIKCEQNLGHDTMYWYKQDSKKFLKIMFSYNNKELIINETVPNRFSPKSPDKAHLNLHINSLELGDSAVYFCASSRTGGGNQPQHFGDGTRLSIL.

The chain recombines TRBV20-1 with TRBJ2-7, with TRBD1 matching over 8 bases. Germline lookup yields CDR1 DFQATT and CDR2 SNEGSKA (reference sequence). After removal of 6 bases from V and 0 bases from J, the junction contained 10 bases not matched to a gene. This CDR3 is built from 15 residues. DNA of the CDR3: TGCAGTGCCACGGACAGGGCCACCTCCTCCTACGAGCAGTACTTC. Amino acids: CSATDRATSSYEQYF.

This clonotype occurred many times. The CDR3 sequence is CASSPLQGAGGNTIYF. The CDR3 bases are TGTGCCAGCAGTCCACTACAGGGGGCTGGCGGAAACACCATATATTTT. The J gene is TRBJ1-3, the V gene TRBV12-3 or TRBV12-4; 9 positions agree with TRBD1. V lost 5 bases and J lost 4; bases outside the gene matches: 9. The CDR3 has 16 residues.

This clonotype was seen at least ten times. J is TRBJ2-1 and V is TRBV2; TRBD2 agrees at 8 bases. CDR3 size: 14 residues. Germline loops: CDR1 SNHLY, CDR2 FYNNEI. V was pared by 6 bases and J by 7 bases, with 8 bases of the junction left unmatched. CDR3 sequence: CASRGLDPSNEQFF. The CDR3 bases are TGTGCCAGCAGGGGACTAGACCCTTCAAATGAGCAGTTCTTC.

This clonotype was detected only once. In DNA, the CDR3 is TGTGCCAGCAGCTCCGGGGCCTACAATGAGCAGTTCTTC. Translating it yields CASSSGAYNEQFF. The rearrangement uses TRBV11-2 and TRBJ2-1; D perhaps matches TRBD2 (5 bases). The V end lost 4 bases, the J end lost 2 bases, and 6 bases lay between the germline ends. The CDR3 spans 13 residues. Looked up from germline, CDR1 is SGHAT and CDR2 is FQNNGV.

This clonotype showed up many times. The gene calls are TRBV24-1 and TRBJ2-2; D tentatively fits TRBD1 or TRBD2 (5 bases each). The CDR3 length is 14 residues. From germline, CDR1 is KGHDR and CDR2 SFDVKD. Trimming removed 7 bases from V and 0 bases from J, with 8 bases in between. The CDR3, as DNA: TGTGCCACCAGGGGGGATCCGAACACCGGGGAGCTGTTTTTT. As protein: CATRGDPNTGELFF.

This clonotype was counted at least ten times. The chain has TRBV12-3 or TRBV12-4 and TRBJ1-1; D unresolved. V lost 2 bases and J 0 bases, leaving 7 bases between the germline ends. CDR3 length: 14 amino acids. CDR3: CASSLRGMNTEAFF. The CDR3 DNA follows: TGTGCCAGCAGTTTACGGGGTATGAACACTGAAGCTTTCTTT.

The chain combines TRBV28 with TRBJ2-1; 12 nucleotides line up with TRBD2. The CDR3 extends over 15 amino acids. Germline V gives CDR1 MDHEN, CDR2 SYDVKM. Trimming took 2 bases from V and 6 from J; bases not matched to a gene: 2. The DNA of the CDR3 is TGTGCCAGCAGTTTAATGACTAGCGGGAGCAATGAGCAGTTCTTC. Its protein product is CASSLMTSGSNEQFF.

This clonotype was seen many times. The rearrangement joins TRBV20-1 to TRBJ2-7; 10 bases align to TRBD2. This CDR3 contains 12 residues. V was pared by 4 bases and J by 3 bases, with 0 bases of the junction left unmatched. CDR1 is DFQATT, CDR2 SNEGSKA, per germline (reference sequence). This chain's CDR3 is CSAKRGGYEQYF. CDR3 DNA: TGCAGTGCTAAGCGGGGGGGCTACGAGCAGTACTTC.